This T cell receptor (beta chain) originates from a study of vaccination effects on CD4 cells after COVID-19. It was after nine to eleven days of culture that CD4+ T cells were isolated. The person's infection with SARS-CoV-2, confirmed by PCR, took place between March and December 2020. A half-volume exchange with IL-2 medium occurred on days 3 and 7. Germline lookup yields CDR1 SGHNT and CDR2 YYREEE (reference sequence). J lost 5 bases, V lost 4 bases, and 8 bases had no gene match. The CDR3 covers 15 residues. General study points: Convalescent patients were scarce, and early post-infection timepoints were absent.

The data were produced by immunoSEQ multiplex PCR, yet TCRdb's version contains in-frame clones alone and is incomplete. The sample lists about 47,000 clones, roughly 76% occurring once. This clone was seen a single time. Its antigen remains unknown. This clonotype was sampled from a human donor who had a prior SARS-CoV-2 infection. The sample here was CD4+ T cells from PBMCs cultured without peptide, taken before COVID-19 vaccination. The V call is TRBV5-4, the J call TRBJ2-5; 10 bases align to TRBD2. The CDR3 here is CASSGAGGMGETQYF. The CDR3 nucleotides are TGTGCCAGCAGCGGAGCGGGAGGGATGGGGGAGACCCAGTACTTC. The entire variable domain, with the rest obtained from reference TRBV5-4 and TRBJ2-5, is as follows: ETGVTQSPTHLIKTRGQQVTLRCSSQSGHNTVSWYQQALGQGPQFIFQYYREEENGRGNFPPRFSGLQFPNYSSELNVNALELDDSALYLCASSGAGGMGETQYFGPGTRLLVL.